This TCR beta chain was obtained from a study of control samples from healthy donors and cancer patients. TCRdb keeps only in-frame clones here, not all; method: immunoSEQ multiplex PCR. The table includes 95,000 to 150,000 clones, roughly 87% detected once. The junction had 9 bases not matched to a gene; V was cut back by 6 bases and J by 8 bases. The CDR3 covers 13 residues. The J gene is TRBJ1-2, the V gene TRBV12-3 or TRBV12-4; 7 bases align to TRBD1. This clonotype was obtained from a man between 40 and 49 years old in good health. Sequenced input: blood. The CDR3 protein is CASSSDRSRGYTF. The CDR3 DNA reads TGTGCCAGCAGCTCGGACAGGTCGAGGGGCTACACCTTC.